The entry below describes one TCR beta chain. This entry comes from a study of blood T cells in healthy people across ages. The donors, all healthy, were Caucasians living in Russia, aged roughly 6 to 95. The use of a sample-barcoded 5' primer and a J-beta primer mix characterized a second PCR of about 6 to 11 cycles. One entry per CDR3 protein, called by TCRdb with MiXCR from the 5' RACE reads. Altogether approximately 730,000 distinct CDR3 sequences are present, roughly two fifths being singletons, with the ten largest covering 20% to 25%. The V end lost 4 bases, the J end lost 0 bases, and 8 bases lay between the germline ends. CDR1 and CDR2 (germline): SGHVS, FQNEAQ. CDR3 length equals 14 residues.

The sample taken for sequencing was blood. The receptor was isolated from a woman aged 55-70 years in good health. The gene calls are TRBV7-8 and TRBJ2-3; no clear D gene. CDR3 DNA sequence: TGTGCCAGCAGCTCGAAGACTAGCACAGATACGCAGTATTTT. Encoded protein: CASSSKTSTDTQYF.